This note documents a single T cell receptor beta chain sequence. Its antigen remains unidentified. Base quality data are lacking; no much larger clone is found one base away. According to the germline V gene, CDR1 reads SQVTM and CDR2 reads ANQGSEA. The CDR3 contains 13 residues, cysteine and phenylalanine counted. Solely the CDR3 DNA is kept, with 39 bases framed from the first base. Ends trimmed: V by 6 bases, J by 0 bases; bases unmatched to a gene: 4. The data originate from a study of blood T cell repertoires in COVID-19 (TCRdb year 2020). General notes on the study: Collaborator samples came from the United States, Italy and Spain and covered acute and convalescent phases of COVID-19. The sample metadata nearly always contained a de-identified subject ID, COVID-19 status, age in years and sex. The repertoires were made available in a free public database intended to serve as a resource for research on the immune response to SARS-CoV-2. The samples were drawn from the first 160 participants of the ongoing ImmuneRACE study and from 950 to 1,500 subjects provided by 6 global collaborators. Where available, HLA class I and class II types were taken from metadata supplied by the sample provider and were not determined by assay-based typing. The prospective study material was composed of cDNA or gDNA derived from T cells, B-cell-depleted T cells, or PBMCs. Subjects who had been exposed to COVID-19, were actively infected with it, or had recovered from it provided the deeply sampled blood TCRbeta repertoires that made up the dataset.

Broad study findings and their caveats: How much clinical and demographic metadata was included differed by source and by participant, and the metadata was provided uncurated.

In Seattle, one collaborating source enrolled patients while the infection was active and tracked those patients longitudinally over the course of disease. The collaborating institutions used their own protocols to collect whole blood in K2EDTA tubes. Collaborator samples were shipped for TCRbeta analysis as frozen whole blood, isolated PBMCs, or DNA extracted from either sample type. TCRbeta CDR3 regions were amplified from genomic DNA by means of the immunoSEQ Assay, a bias-controlled multiplex PCR. In the paper's pipeline: The number of nucleated cells in each sample was estimated by amplification of reference gene primers within the assay. Sequence reads were collapsed and filtered to measure the absolute abundance of every unique TCRbeta CDR3 rearrangement. Productive Simpson clonality was computed per sample as the square root of Simpson's diversity index over productive rearrangements. TCRdb mirrors the immuneACCESS table, restricted to in-frame sequences. Some clones are absent from its copies; in checked studies, under half trace to an unresolved V gene, and the reason for the others is unknown. V and J calls and clone size come straight from that table; D and trimming were deduced from the DNA. Present in this sample are hundreds of thousands of clones, roughly 90% of which were seen just once. The ten largest account for under 4% of the sample.

Sequencing was performed on peripheral blood. The chain uses TRBV29-1 and TRBJ2-7; TRBD2 aligns with 8 central bases. The origin of this receptor is a woman in her thirties with COVID-19, enrolled during active disease. The CDR3 has the sequence CSVTRGGSYEQYF. The nucleotide sequence reads TGCAGCGTCACTCGGGGGGGCTCCTACGAGCAGTACTTC.